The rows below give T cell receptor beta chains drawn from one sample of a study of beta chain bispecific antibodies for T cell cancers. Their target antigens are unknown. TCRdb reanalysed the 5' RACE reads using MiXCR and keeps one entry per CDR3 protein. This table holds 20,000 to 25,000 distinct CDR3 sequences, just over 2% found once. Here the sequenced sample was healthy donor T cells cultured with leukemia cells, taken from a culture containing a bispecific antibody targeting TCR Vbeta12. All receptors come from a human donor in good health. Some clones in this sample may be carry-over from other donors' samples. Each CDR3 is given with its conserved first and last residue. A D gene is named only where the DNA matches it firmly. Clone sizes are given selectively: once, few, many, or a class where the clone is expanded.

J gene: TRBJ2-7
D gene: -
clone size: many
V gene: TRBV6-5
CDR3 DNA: TGTGCCAGCAGTTCCTATTCACTCTACGAGCAGTACTTC
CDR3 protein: CASSSYSLYEQYF

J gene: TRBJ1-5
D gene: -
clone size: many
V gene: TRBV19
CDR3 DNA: TGTGCCAGCCACACAGGGACCCGCAATCAGCCCCAGCATTTT
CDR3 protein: CASHTGTRNQPQHF

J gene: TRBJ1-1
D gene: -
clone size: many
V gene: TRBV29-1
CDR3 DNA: TGCAGCGGGGAGTTGTCCACTGAAGCTTTCTTT
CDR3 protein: CSGELSTEAFF

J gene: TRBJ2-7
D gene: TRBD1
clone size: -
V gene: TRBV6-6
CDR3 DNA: TGTGCCAGCAACCCGGGCCAGGGGGCTCCGGGTGAGCAGTACTTC
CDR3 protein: CASNPGQGAPGEQYF

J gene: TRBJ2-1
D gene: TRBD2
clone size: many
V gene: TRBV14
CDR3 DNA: TGTGCCAGCAGCGAGGGACTACTTTACAATGAGCAGTTCTTC
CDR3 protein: CASSEGLLYNEQFF

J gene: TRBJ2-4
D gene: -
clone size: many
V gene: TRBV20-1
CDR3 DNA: TGCAGTGCTAGAGTGAGGGGGGGTGAGAGAAACATTCAGTACTTC
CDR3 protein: CSARVRGGERNIQYF

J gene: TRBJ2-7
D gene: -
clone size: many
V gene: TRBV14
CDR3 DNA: TGTGCCAGCAGCCAAGCTCTCCTGGGACGCGAGCAGTACTTC
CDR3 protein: CASSQALLGREQYF

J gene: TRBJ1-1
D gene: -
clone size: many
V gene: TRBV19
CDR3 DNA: TGTGCCAGTAGTATAGATATCATGAACCCGAACACTGAAGCTTTCTTT
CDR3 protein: CASSIDIMNPNTEAFF

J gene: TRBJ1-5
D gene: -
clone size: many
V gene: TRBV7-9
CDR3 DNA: TGTGCCAGCAGATTTTGGGATCAGCCCCAGCATTTT
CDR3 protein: CASRFWDQPQHF

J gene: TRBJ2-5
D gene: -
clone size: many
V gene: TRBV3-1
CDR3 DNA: TGTGCCAGCAGCCGCCCCGACGGGGAGACCCAGTACTTC
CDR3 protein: CASSRPDGETQYF

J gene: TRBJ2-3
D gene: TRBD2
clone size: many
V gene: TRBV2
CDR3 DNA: TGTGCCAGCAGAGCGGGACTATTCGGGGGAGATACGCAGTATTTT
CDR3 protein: CASRAGLFGGDTQYF

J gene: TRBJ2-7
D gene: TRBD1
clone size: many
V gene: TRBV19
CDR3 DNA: TGTGCCAGCGGACAGGGAGGACCCTACGAGCAGTACTTC
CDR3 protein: CASGQGGPYEQYF

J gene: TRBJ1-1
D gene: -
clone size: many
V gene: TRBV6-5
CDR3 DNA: TGTGCCAGCAGCTTAGAGGAAGAGAACACTGAAGCTTTCTTT
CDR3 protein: CASSLEEENTEAFF

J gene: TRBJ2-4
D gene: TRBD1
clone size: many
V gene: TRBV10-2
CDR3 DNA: TGCGCCAGCAGCGCGGACAGGGTTCACATTCAGTACTTC
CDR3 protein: CASSADRVHIQYF

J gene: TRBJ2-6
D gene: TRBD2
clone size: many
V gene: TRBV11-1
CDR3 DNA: TGTGCCAGCAGCTTAGTACGAGCGGGGGCGAGCTCTGGGGCCAACGTCCTGACTTTC
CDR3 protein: CASSLVRAGASSGANVLTF

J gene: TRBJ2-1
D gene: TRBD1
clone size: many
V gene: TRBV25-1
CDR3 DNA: TGTGCCAGCAGTGGAGAACAGGGGATTCGATTCGATGAGCAGTTCTTC
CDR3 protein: CASSGEQGIRFDEQFF